Sequencing of this TCR beta chain was carried out in a study of T cells after yellow fever vaccination. About the study: Fractions of limited cellularity were prepared by means of SMART-Seq v4 Ultra Low Input.

TCRdb re-derived calls from the 5' RACE reads in MiXCR, one entry per CDR3 protein. The data contain 150,000 to 200,000 distinct CDR3 sequences, 11% of them singletons. This CDR3 spans 15 amino acids. With 2 bases removed from V and 4 bases from J, the gap between germline ends came to 14 bases. Germline V lookup: CDR1 MGHRA, CDR2 YSYEKL. This sequence originates from a man younger than 35 who received the YFV17D yellow fever vaccine. The starting material was CD8+ T cells sorted from PBMCs, obtained 15 days after the yellow fever booster vaccination. This chain links TRBV4-1 with TRBJ1-1; tentatively, D is TRBD1 (5 bases). The CDR3 sequence is CASSQPKGQATEAFF. CDR3 DNA: TGCGCCAGCAGCCAACCGAAGGGGCAGGCCACTGAAGCTTTCTTT.